This T cell receptor (beta chain) was identified during a study of identical twins. CDR3 length equals 13 residues. The germline V and J ends were trimmed by 5 bases and 10 bases, with 12 bases remaining between them. Donors uniformly comprised healthy Caucasians. A universal primer site was created by template switching, with the cDNA bearing unique molecular identifiers. Via MiXCR, TCRdb re-called the 5' RACE reads, giving one row per CDR3 protein. The sample lists a few hundred thousand distinct CDR3 sequences; 20% to 25% were seen once. These data also featured in a second study, about T cells expressing NK-cell markers.

The V gene is TRBV12-3 or TRBV12-4, the J gene TRBJ1-6; D unclear. This TCR derives from a woman between 18 and 29 years old in good health. Sequenced material: CD4+ T cells sorted from blood. In nucleotides, the CDR3 is TGTGCCAGCAGTCCCCGTGCGCGATCACCCCTCCACTTT. Protein sequence: CASSPRARSPLHF.